One and the same sample provided the 9 T cell receptor beta chains below, sequenced in a study of T cell responses to AZD1222 COVID-19 vaccine. The protocol was immunoSEQ multiplex PCR, while the TCRdb copy is restricted to in-frame clones and leaves out a portion. The repertoire holds roughly 200,000 clones, with roughly 92% as singletons. Sequenced here: peripheral blood, sampled 28 days after the second AZD1222 dose. These receptors all stem from an adult who received the AZD1222 COVID-19 vaccine.

This chain links TRBV5-1 with TRBJ1-5, with D hard to call. The germline V and J ends were trimmed by 4 bases and 0 bases, with 11 bases remaining between them. The length of the CDR3 is 15 residues. The V gene's germline CDR1 is SGHRS and CDR2 YFSETQ. The CDR3 spells CASSPGDYSNQPQHF. The CDR3 DNA reads TGCGCCAGCAGCCCCGGGGATTATAGCAATCAGCCCCAGCATTTT.

This chain connects TRBV7-3 to TRBJ1-3; TRBD1 matches 7 bases. Germline V gene data show CDR1 as SGHTA and CDR2 as FQGTGA. With V trimmed by 5 bases and J by 2 bases, 6 bases remained unmatched. The CDR3 consists of 15 residues. DNA of the CDR3: TGTGCCAGCAGCCCAACTACAGGGGCTGGAAACACCATATATTTT. Its translation: CASSPTTGAGNTIYF.

The chain couples TRBV4-3 to TRBJ2-1; tentative D call: TRBD2 (6 bases). The CDR3 covers 17 residues. Germline V CDR1 and CDR2: LGHNA, YSLEER. Trimming removed 0 bases from V and 6 bases from J, with 18 bases in between. In nucleotides, the CDR3 is TGCGCCAGCAGCCAAGATACGGCGGGACTCCTACGCAATGAGCAGTTCTTC. Residues: CASSQDTAGLLRNEQFF.

This chain's CDR3 is CASSLGDTEAFF. CDR3 coding DNA: TGTGCCAGTAGTTTGGGGGACACTGAAGCTTTCTTT. This chain links TRBV19 with TRBJ1-1, with D possibly being TRBD1 (5 bases). V lost 5 bases and J 3 bases, leaving 7 bases between the germline ends. This CDR3 has 12 residues. From germline, CDR1 is LNHDA and CDR2 SQIVND (reference sequence). The complete variable domain, with remaining parts taken from reference TRBV19 and TRBJ1-1, reads DGGITQSPKYLFRKEGQNVTLSCEQNLNHDAMYWYRQDPGQGLRLIYYSQIVNDFQKGDIAEGYSVSREKKESFPLTVTSAQKNPTAFYLCASSLGDTEAFFGQGTRLTVV.

The gene calls are TRBV4-1 and TRBJ2-3, with D possibly being TRBD2 (5 bases). CDR1 is MGHRA, CDR2 YSYEKL, per germline. V lost 3 bases, J lost 2 bases, and 6 bases lay in between. The CDR3 loop spans 13 amino acids. CDR3 in amino acids: CASSHGDTDTQYF. Written as DNA, the CDR3 is TGCGCCAGCAGCCACGGGGACACAGATACGCAGTATTTT.

The V call is TRBV7-6, the J call TRBJ2-5, with D maybe TRBD1 (6 bases). This CDR3 is built from 15 residues. V shed 1 base and J shed 6 bases, with 15 bases lying between them. Per the germline V gene, CDR1 is SGHVS and CDR2 is FNYEAQ. DNA for the CDR3: TGTGCCAGCAGCTTAGATCAGGGGTTCAAGCAGACCCAGTACTTC. Amino acids: CASSLDQGFKQTQYF. The full variable domain, rest sourced from reference TRBV7-6 and TRBJ2-5, is GAGVSQSPRYKVTKRGQDVALRCDPISGHVSLYWYRQALGQGPEFLTYFNYEAQQDKSGLPNDRFSAERPEGSISTLTIQRTEQRDSAMYRCASSLDQGFKQTQYFGPGTRLLVL.

The chain joins TRBV5-4 to TRBJ2-5; TRBD2 is a possible D gene (6 bases). Germline V gene sequence: CDR1 SGHNT, CDR2 YYREEE (reference sequence). The germline V and J ends were trimmed by 0 bases and 1 base, with 13 bases remaining between them. The CDR3 sequence is 16 residues long. The CDR3 here is CASSLAGGVLQETQYF. In nucleotides, the CDR3 is TGTGCCAGCAGCTTGGCGGGCGGGGTCCTCCAAGAGACCCAGTACTTC.

The CDR3 loop is CASGTGNTGELFF. The CDR3 nucleotides read TGCGCCAGCGGGACAGGGAACACCGGGGAGCTGTTTTTT. V gene TRBV10-1 combines with J gene TRBJ2-2; 8 positions match TRBD1. The CDR3 is 13 amino acids. CDR1 WNHNN and CDR2 SYGVQD come from the germline V gene (reference sequence). With V trimmed by 8 bases and J by 1 base, 0 bases remained unmatched.

This rearrangement joins TRBV12-3 or TRBV12-4 to TRBJ2-1, with D uncertain. Trimming cost V 4 bases and J 5 bases, with 9 bases left between them. The CDR3 loop spans 13 amino acids. CDR3 nucleotide sequence: TGTGCCAGCAGTTCCGAGAAGAACAATGAGCAGTTCTTC. As protein: CASSSEKNNEQFF.